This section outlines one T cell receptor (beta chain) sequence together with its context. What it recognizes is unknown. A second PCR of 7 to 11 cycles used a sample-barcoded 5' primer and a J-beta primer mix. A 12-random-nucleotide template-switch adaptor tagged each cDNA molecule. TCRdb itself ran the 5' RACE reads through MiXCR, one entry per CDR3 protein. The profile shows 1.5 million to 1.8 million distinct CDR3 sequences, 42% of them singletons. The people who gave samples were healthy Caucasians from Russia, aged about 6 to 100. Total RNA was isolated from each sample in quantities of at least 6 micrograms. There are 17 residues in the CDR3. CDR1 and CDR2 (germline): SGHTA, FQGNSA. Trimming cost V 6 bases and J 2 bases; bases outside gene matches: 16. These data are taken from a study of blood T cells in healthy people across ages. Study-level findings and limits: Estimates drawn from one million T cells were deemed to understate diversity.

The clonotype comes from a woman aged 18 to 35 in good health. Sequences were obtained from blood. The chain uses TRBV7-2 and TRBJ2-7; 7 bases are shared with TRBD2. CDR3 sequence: CASRPNPTSSLPYEQYF. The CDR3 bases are TGTGCCAGCAGGCCTAATCCGACTAGCTCCTTGCCCTACGAGCAGTACTTC.